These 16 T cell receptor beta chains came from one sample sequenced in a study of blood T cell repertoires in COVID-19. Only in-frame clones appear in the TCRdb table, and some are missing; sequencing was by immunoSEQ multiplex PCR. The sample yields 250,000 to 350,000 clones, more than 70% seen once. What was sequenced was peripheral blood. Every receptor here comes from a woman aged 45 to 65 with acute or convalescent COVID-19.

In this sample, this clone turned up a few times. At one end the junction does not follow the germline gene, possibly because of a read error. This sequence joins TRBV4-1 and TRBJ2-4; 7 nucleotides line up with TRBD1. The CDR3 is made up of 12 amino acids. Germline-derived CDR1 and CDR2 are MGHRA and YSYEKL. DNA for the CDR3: TGCGCCAGCAGCCACCTCGGGACAGCCCTTAGCTTC. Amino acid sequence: CASSHLGTALSF.

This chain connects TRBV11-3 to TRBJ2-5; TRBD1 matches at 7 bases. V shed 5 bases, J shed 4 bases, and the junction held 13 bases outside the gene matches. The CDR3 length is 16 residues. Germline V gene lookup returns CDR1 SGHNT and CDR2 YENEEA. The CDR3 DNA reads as TGTGCCAGCAGCAAAACCCTCTCACAGGGGAGAGAGACCCAGTACTTC. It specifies CASSKTLSQGRETQYF.

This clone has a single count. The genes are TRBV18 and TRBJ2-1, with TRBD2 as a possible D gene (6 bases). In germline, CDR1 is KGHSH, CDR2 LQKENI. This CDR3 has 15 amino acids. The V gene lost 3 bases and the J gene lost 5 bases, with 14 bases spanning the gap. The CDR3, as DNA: TGTGCCAGCTCACCCGCCTGGCGGGGCGACAATGAGCAGTTCTTC. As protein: CASSPAWRGDNEQFF.

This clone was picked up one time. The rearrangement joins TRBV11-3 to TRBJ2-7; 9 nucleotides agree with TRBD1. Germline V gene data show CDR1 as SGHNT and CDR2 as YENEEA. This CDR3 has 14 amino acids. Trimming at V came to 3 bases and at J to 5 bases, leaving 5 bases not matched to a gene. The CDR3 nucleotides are TGTGCCAGCAGCTTTGGGGACAGGGTGCACGAGCAGTACGTC. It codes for CASSFGDRVHEQYV.

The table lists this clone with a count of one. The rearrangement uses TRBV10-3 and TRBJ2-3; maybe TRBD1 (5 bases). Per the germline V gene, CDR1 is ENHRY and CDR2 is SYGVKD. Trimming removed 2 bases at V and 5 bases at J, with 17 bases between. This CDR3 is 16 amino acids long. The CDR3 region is CAISENDWKQGDTQYF. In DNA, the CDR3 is TGTGCCATCAGTGAGAACGACTGGAAGCAGGGAGATACGCAGTATTTT.

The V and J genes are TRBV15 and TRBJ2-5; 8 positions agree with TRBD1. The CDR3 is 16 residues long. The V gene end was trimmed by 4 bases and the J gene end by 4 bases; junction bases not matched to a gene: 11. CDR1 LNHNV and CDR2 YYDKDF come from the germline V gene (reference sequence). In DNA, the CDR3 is TGTGCCACCAGCACGATTGGACAGGGACAATCAGAGACCCAGTACTTC. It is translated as CATSTIGQGQSETQYF.

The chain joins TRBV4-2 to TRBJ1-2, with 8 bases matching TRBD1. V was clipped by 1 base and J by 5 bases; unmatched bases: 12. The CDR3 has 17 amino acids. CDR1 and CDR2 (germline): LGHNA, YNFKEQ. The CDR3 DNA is TGTGCCAGCAGCCAAGTTGTAGAGGCAGGGGACAGGTATGGCTACACCTTC. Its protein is CASSQVVEAGDRYGYTF.

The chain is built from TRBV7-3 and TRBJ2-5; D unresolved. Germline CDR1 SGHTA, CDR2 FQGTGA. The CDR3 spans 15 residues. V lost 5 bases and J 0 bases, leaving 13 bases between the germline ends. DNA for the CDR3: TGTGCCAGCAGCCGAACCACGGGTTACCAAGAGACCCAGTACTTC. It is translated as CASSRTTGYQETQYF.

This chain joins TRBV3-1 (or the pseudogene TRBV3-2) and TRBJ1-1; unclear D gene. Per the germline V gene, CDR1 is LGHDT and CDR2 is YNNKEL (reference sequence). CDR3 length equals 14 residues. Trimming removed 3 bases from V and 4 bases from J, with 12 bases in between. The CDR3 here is CASSHRTEGTEAFF. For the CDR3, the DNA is TGTGCCAGCAGCCACCGTACAGAGGGCACTGAAGCTTTCTTT.

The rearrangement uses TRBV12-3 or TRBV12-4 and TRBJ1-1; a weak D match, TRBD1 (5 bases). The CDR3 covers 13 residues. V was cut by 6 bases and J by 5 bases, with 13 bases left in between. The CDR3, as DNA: TGTGCCAGCAGGGCAGTGGGGGGAACTGAAGCTTTCTTT. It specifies CASRAVGGTEAFF.

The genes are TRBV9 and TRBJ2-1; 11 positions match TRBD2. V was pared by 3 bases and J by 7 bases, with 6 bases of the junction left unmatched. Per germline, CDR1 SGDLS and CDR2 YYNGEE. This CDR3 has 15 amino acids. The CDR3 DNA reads TGTGCCAGCAGCGCCACTAGCGGGAGTTATAATGAGCAGTTCTTC. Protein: CASSATSGSYNEQFF.

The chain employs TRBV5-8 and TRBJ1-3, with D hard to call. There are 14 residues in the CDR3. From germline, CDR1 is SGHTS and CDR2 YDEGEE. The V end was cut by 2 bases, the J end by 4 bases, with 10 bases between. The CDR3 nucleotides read TGTGCCAGCAGCTTCTTGTATTTCGGAAACACCATATATTTT. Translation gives CASSFLYFGNTIYF.

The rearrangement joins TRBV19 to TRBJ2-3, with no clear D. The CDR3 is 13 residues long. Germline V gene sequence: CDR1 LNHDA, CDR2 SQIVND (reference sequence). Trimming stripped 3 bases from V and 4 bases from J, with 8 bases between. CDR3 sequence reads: CASSIRRADTQYF. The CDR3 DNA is TGTGCCAGTAGTATCAGGCGAGCAGATACGCAGTATTTT.

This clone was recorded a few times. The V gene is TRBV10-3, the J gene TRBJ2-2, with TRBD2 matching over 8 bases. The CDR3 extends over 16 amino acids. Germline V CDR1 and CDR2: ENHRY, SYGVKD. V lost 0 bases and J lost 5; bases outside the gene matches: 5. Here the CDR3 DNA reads TGTGCCATCAGTGAGTCGGGAGCGGGGGATACCGGGGAGCTGTTTTTT. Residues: CAISESGAGDTGELFF.

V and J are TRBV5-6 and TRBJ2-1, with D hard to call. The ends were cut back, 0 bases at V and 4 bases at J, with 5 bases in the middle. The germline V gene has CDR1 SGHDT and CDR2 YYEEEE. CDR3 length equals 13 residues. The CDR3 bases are TGTGCCAGCAGCTTGGGACAATACAATGAGCAGTTCTTC. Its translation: CASSLGQYNEQFF. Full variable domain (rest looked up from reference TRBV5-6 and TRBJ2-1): DAGVTQSPTHLIKTRGQQVTLRCSPKSGHDTVSWYQQALGQGPQFIFQYYEEEERQRGNFPDRFSGHQFPNYSSELNVNALLLGDSALYLCASSLGQYNEQFFGPGTRLTVL.

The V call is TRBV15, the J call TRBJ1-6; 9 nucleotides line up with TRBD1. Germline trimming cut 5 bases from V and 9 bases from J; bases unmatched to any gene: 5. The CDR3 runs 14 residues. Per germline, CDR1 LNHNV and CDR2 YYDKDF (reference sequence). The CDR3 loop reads CATSSGQGSSPLHF. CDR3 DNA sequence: TGTGCCACCAGCTCCGGACAGGGGAGTTCACCCCTCCACTTT.